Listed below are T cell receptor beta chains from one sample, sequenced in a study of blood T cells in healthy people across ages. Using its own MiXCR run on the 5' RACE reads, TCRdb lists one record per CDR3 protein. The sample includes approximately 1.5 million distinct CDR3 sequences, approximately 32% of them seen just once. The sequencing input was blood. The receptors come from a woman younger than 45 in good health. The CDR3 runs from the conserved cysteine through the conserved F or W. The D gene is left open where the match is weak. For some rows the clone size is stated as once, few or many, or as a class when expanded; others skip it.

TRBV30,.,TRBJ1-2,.,CAWSDVRGKDYGYTF,TGTGCCTGGAGTGACGTGAGGGGGAAGGACTATGGCTACACCTTC
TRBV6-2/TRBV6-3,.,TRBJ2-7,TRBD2,CASSYSLAAEQYF,TGTGCCAGCAGTTACTCGCTAGCGGCCGAGCAGTACTTC
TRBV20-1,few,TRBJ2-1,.,CSARPWRRSGDEQFF,TGCAGTGCTAGACCCTGGAGGCGCTCGGGAGATGAGCAGTTCTTC
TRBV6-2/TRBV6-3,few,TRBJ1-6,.,CASSEQGSPLHF,TGTGCCAGCAGTGAACAGGGATCACCCCTCCACTTT
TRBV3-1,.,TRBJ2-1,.,CASGWAQRGYEQFF,TGTGCCAGCGGTTGGGCGCAAAGGGGATATGAGCAGTTCTTC
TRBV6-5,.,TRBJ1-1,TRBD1,CASSYEGQGVVRNTEAFF,TGTGCCAGCAGTTACGAGGGACAGGGGGTTGTCCGGAACACTGAAGCTTTCTTT
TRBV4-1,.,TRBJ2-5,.,CASNQVGPGGPQETQYF,TGCGCCAGCAACCAAGTAGGGCCAGGAGGTCCCCAAGAGACCCAGTACTTC
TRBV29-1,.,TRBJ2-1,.,CSVEEVSDSSNERFF,TGCAGCGTTGAAGAGGTTAGCGACTCGAGCAATGAGCGGTTCTTC
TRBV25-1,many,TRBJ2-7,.,CASSELLAGTYEQYF,TGTGCCAGCAGTGAATTATTGGCTGGGACCTACGAGCAGTACTTC
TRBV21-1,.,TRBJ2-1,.,CASSKANCGRANNEQFF,TGTGCCAGCAGCAAAGCGAATTGCGGGAGGGCCAACAATGAACAGTTCTTC
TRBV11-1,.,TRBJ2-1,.,CASSLAGVVNEQFF,TGTGCCAGCAGCTTAGCGGGAGTGGTAAATGAGCAGTTCTTC
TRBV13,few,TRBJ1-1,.,CASSSPRQVVTEAFF,TGTGCCAGCAGCTCCCCTCGACAGGTGGTCACTGAAGCTTTCTTT
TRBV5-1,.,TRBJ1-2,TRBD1,CASSFMDRGHGYTF,TGCGCCAGCAGCTTCATGGACAGGGGCCATGGCTACACCTTC